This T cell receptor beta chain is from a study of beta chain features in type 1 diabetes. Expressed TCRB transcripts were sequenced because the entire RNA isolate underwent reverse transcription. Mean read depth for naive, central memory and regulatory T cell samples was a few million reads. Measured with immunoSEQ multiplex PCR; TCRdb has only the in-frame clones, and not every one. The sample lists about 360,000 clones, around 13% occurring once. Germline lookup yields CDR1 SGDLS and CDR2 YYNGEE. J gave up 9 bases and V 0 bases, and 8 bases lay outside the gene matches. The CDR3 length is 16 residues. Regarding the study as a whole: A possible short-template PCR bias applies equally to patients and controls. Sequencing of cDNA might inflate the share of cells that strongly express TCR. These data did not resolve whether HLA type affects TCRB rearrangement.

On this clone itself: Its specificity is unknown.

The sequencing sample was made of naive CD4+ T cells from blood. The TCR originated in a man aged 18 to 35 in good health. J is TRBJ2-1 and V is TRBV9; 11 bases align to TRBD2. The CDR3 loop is CASSVATTSGIGEQFF. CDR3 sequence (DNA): TGTGCCAGCAGCGTAGCTACGACTAGCGGGATTGGTGAGCAGTTCTTC.